The present entry profiles one T cell receptor beta chain with its context. Its antigen is unknown. Germline loops: CDR1 KGHSH, CDR2 LQKENI. With 0 bases removed from V and 0 bases from J, the gap between germline ends came to 15 bases. The CDR3 spans 18 residues. A CD45RA-negative memory subset and a CD45RA+ naive subset were separated from the CD4+ cells. Only in-frame clones appear in the TCRdb table, and some are missing; sequencing was by immunoSEQ multiplex PCR. The sample contains 2 million to 2.5 million clones, about 90% of which appear only once. This sample is drawn from a study of shared clonotypes between healthy human individuals. Study details: Each donor's CD8 memory used one plate, CD8 naive two, each CD4 subset three.

Study findings and constraints: An effect of sequencing depth on clonotype sharing among donors was expected. Non-shared clonotypes had lower generation probabilities than clonotypes shared by all four sorted-subset donors.

This clonotype originated in a man aged 18 to 30 in good health. Some clones in this sample may be carry-over from other donors' samples. The V gene is TRBV18, the J gene TRBJ1-5, with no clear D. The sequenced sample consisted of naive CD4+ T cells from PBMCs. As to subset: CD45RA+ positively selected. As DNA, the CDR3 is TGTGCCAGCTCACCACCGGGCCCAACAACTCTTAGCAATCAGCCCCAGCATTTT. Encoded protein: CASSPPGPTTLSNQPQHF.